One sample yielded the 16 T cell receptor beta chains listed below, sequenced in a study of long-term antiretroviral therapy in people with HIV. The libraries were made with immunoSEQ v3.0 at survey level. TCRdb's copy holds only in-frame clones and misses some; the assay was immunoSEQ multiplex PCR. The sample records about 20,000 clones, approximately 88% being singletons. Sequencing was performed on unsorted PBMCs, taken 1.2 years after starting antiretroviral therapy. Every receptor here comes from a woman aged 40 to 50 with HIV.

The chain is built from TRBV28 and TRBJ2-7, with a weak D call TRBD1 (6 bases). The CDR3 loop spans 18 amino acids. Germline-derived CDR1 and CDR2 are MDHEN and SYDVKM. Trimming took off 6 bases at V and 3 bases at J, with 27 bases between the two ends. CDR3 in DNA: TGTGCCAGCAGCCGCCTCCTACCCGGTGATAGGACAGACTACGAGCAGTACTTC. Its protein is CASSRLLPGDRTDYEQYF. Full variable domain (missing parts from reference TRBV28 and TRBJ2-7): DVKVTQSSRYLVKRTGEKVFLECVQDMDHENMFWYRQDPGLGLRLIYFSYDVKMKEKGDIPEGYSVSREKKERFSLILESASTNQTSMYLCASSRLLPGDRTDYEQYFGPGTRLTVT.

The chain has TRBV5-1 and TRBJ2-7; D remains unclear. From germline, CDR1 is SGHRS and CDR2 YFSETQ. V dropped 5 bases and J dropped 5 bases, with 11 bases sitting between them. CDR3 size: 12 residues. Here the CDR3 reads CASRITADEQYF. CDR3 DNA: TGCGCCAGCAGGATAACAGCCGACGAGCAGTACTTC.

This chain joins TRBV9 and TRBJ2-1, with 10 bases matching TRBD1. This CDR3 has 16 amino acids. Per the germline V gene, CDR1 is SGDLS and CDR2 is YYNGEE. V lost 0 bases and J lost 7; bases outside the gene matches: 7. The CDR3 sequence: CASSVVGGQGLNEQFF. The CDR3, as DNA: TGTGCCAGCAGCGTAGTAGGGGGACAGGGGTTAAATGAGCAGTTCTTC.

V and J are TRBV28 and TRBJ2-7; maybe TRBD1 (5 bases). Germline V CDR1 and CDR2: MDHEN, SYDVKM. Between the trimmed V and J ends, which lost 6 bases and 0 bases, there was a span of 9 bases. The CDR3 contains 13 residues. The CDR3 DNA reads as TGTGCCAGCAGCTCGACAGACTCCTACGAGCAGTACTTC. Its protein product is CASSSTDSYEQYF.

This clone was detected only once. The chain is built from TRBV18 and TRBJ2-5; no clear D. This CDR3 has 12 residues. The V end lost 3 bases, the J end lost 5 bases, and 7 bases lay between the germline ends. Germline V CDR1 and CDR2: KGHSH, LQKENI. CDR3 nucleotides: TGTGCCAGCTCACCGACCGAGGAGACCCAGTACTTC. This translates into CASSPTEETQYF.

This rearrangement joins TRBV20-1 to TRBJ2-3, with D perhaps given as TRBD1 or TRBD2 (5 bases each). The CDR3 totals 11 residues. Between the trimmed V and J ends, which lost 6 bases and 5 bases, there was a span of 9 bases. Germline CDR1 is DFQATT and CDR2 is SNEGSKA (reference sequence). Written as DNA, the CDR3 is TGCAGTGCGCCGGGACGAGATACGCAGTATTTT. Translated: CSAPGRDTQYF.

This clone was recorded only once. The chain couples TRBV5-1 to TRBJ2-3, with 13 bases matching TRBD2. There are 16 residues in the CDR3. Per germline, CDR1 SGHRS and CDR2 YFSETQ. J lost 9 bases, V lost 4 bases, and 11 bases had no gene match. This CDR3 is CASSRTSGSALRTQYF. For the CDR3, the DNA is TGCGCCAGCAGCCGGACTAGCGGGAGCGCCTTGCGGACGCAGTATTTT. The entire variable domain, with the rest obtained from reference TRBV5-1 and TRBJ2-3, is as follows: KAGVTQTPRYLIKTRGQQVTLSCSPISGHRSVSWYQQTPGQGLQFLFEYFSETQRNKGNFPGRFSGRQFSNSRSEMNVSTLELGDSALYLCASSRTSGSALRTQYFGPGTRLTVL.

V usage is TRBV7-9 and J usage is TRBJ1-4; D is unclear. The germline gives CDR1 SEHNR, CDR2 FQNEAQ (reference sequence). The CDR3 is made up of 14 amino acids. Deletions cut 2 bases from V and 10 bases from J, with 14 bases between. CDR3 bases: TGTGCCAGCAGCTTAAAGGCCCGGGATGGAAAACTGTTTTTT. Encoded protein: CASSLKARDGKLFF.

The genes are TRBV6-1 and TRBJ2-7, with 11 bases fitting TRBD2. This CDR3 contains 16 residues. Germline V gene data show CDR1 as MNHNS and CDR2 as SASEGT. V lost 2 bases to trimming and J lost 3 bases; unmatched junction nucleotides: 6. The CDR3 sequence is CASSEPLGLAGYEQYF. The DNA for the CDR3 is TGTGCCAGCAGTGAACCCCTAGGACTAGCGGGCTACGAGCAGTACTTC.

This chain connects TRBV19 to TRBJ2-7, with D maybe TRBD1 (6 bases). Germline V gene sequence: CDR1 LNHDA, CDR2 SQIVND (reference sequence). With 10 bases removed from V and 0 bases from J, the gap between germline ends came to 16 bases. The CDR3 contains 14 residues. The CDR3 spells CATSRDTFSYEQYF. CDR3 nucleotides: TGTGCCACCAGTCGGGACACCTTCTCCTACGAGCAGTACTTC.

The rearrangement links TRBV10-3 to TRBJ1-2; maybe TRBD1 (6 bases). The CDR3 runs 13 residues. CDR1 ENHRY and CDR2 SYGVKD come from the germline V gene. V lost 4 bases, J lost 4 bases, and 10 bases lay in between. The CDR3 DNA sequence: TGTGCCATCAGTGCTAGGACAGCCTATGGCTACACCTTC. The encoded protein is CAISARTAYGYTF.

This clone was seen only a few times. The rearrangement joins TRBV5-1 to TRBJ2-5; 13 positions agree with TRBD2. V lost 3 bases to trimming and J lost 2 bases; unmatched junction nucleotides: 10. This CDR3 contains 18 residues. Germline CDR1 is SGHRS and CDR2 is YFSETQ. In nucleotides, the CDR3 is TGCGCCAGCAGCTCGGGGACTAGCGGGGCCCCCGCTCAAGAGACCCAGTACTTC. It encodes CASSSGTSGAPAQETQYF.

For the CDR3, the DNA is TGTGCCAGCAGTGACGGGGGTAACTATGGCTACACCTTC. It is translated as CASSDGGNYGYTF. The gene calls are TRBV6-4 and TRBJ1-2; maybe TRBD1 (5 bases). Germline-derived CDR1 and CDR2 are MRHNA and SNTAGT. The V end lost 2 bases, the J end lost 1 base, and 5 bases lay between the germline ends. CDR3 size: 13 residues.

In its sample, this clone was seen a few times. The V call is TRBV7-8, the J call TRBJ2-7, with 9 bases lining up with TRBD1. The CDR3 contains 12 residues. Germline assignment: CDR1 SGHVS and CDR2 FQNEAQ. With V trimmed by 5 bases and J by 6 bases, 2 bases remained unmatched. The CDR3 loop reads CASSPTGGEQYF. For the CDR3, the DNA is TGTGCCAGCAGCCCGACAGGGGGCGAGCAGTACTTC.

This chain connects TRBV2 to TRBJ2-3; tentative D call: TRBD2 (5 bases). This CDR3 region has 14 residues. V was pared by 7 bases and J by 3 bases, with 14 bases between. CDR1 and CDR2 from the germline V gene are SNHLY and FYNNEI. The CDR3 region has the DNA TGTGCCAGCAACCTCCAGGAGGAGACAGATACGCAGTATTTT. Translated: CASNLQEETDTQYF.

This chain connects TRBV27 to TRBJ2-7; no firm D call. In germline, CDR1 is MNHEY, CDR2 SMNVEV (reference sequence). The CDR3 loop spans 15 amino acids. V was clipped by 0 bases and J by 0 bases, with 9 bases between them. The chain's CDR3 is CASSLSVTSSYEQYF. Here the CDR3 DNA reads TGTGCCAGCAGTTTATCCGTCACGAGCTCCTACGAGCAGTACTTC.